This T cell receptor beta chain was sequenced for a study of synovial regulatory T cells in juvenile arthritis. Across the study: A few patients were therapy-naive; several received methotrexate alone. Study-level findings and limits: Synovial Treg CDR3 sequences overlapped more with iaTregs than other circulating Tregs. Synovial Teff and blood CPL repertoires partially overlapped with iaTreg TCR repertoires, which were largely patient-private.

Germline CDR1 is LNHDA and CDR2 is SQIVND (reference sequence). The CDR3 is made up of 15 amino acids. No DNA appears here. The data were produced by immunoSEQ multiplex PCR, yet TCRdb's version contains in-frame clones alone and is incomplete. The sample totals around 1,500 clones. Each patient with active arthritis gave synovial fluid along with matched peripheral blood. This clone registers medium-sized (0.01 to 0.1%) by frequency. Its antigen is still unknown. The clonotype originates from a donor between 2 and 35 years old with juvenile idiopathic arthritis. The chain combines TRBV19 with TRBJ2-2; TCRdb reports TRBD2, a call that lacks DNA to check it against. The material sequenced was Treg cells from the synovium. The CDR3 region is CASSIRVAVPGELFF.